This entry describes one TCR beta chain. This sample was taken from a study of shared clonotypes between healthy human individuals. Turning to the study itself: Contributing individuals were two females and a few males aged 18 to 49.

Loaded into unsorted PBMC replicate PCRs was roughly 320 ng DNA, some 27,000 T cell genomes. The method was immunoSEQ multiplex PCR; TCRdb's version includes in-frame clones alone and lacks a portion of them. Of approximately 510,000 clones listed, more than 65% are singletons. Healthy adults negative for HIV, lacking recent acute infections or vaccinations, served as donors. CDR1 SGHRS and CDR2 YFSETQ come from the germline V gene. The CDR3 extends over 16 amino acids. V lost 1 base and J 1 base, leaving 12 bases between the germline ends. This clonotype was obtained from a woman aged 35 to 49 in good health. Some clones in this sample may be carry-over from other donors' samples. Specimen: PBMCs. V usage is TRBV5-1 and J usage is TRBJ1-3, with D unclear. In nucleotides, the CDR3 is TGCGCCAGCAGCTTGATCGTGGGGTTTTCTGGAAACACCATATATTTT. Translating it yields CASSLIVGFSGNTIYF.